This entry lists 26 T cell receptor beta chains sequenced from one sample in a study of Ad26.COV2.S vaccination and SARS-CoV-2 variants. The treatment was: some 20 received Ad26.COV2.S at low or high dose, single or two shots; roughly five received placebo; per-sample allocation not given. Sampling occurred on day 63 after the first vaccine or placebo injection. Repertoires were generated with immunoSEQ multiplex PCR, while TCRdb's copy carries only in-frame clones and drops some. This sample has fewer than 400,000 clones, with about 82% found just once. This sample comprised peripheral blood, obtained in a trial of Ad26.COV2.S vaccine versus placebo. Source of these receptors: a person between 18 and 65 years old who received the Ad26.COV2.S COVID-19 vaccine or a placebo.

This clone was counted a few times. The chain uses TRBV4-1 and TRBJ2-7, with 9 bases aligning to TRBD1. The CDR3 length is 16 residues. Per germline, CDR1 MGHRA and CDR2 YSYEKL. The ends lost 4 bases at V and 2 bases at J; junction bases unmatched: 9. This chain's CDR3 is CASSRRDRAAAYEQYF. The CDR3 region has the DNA TGCGCCAGCAGCCGACGGGACAGGGCGGCCGCCTACGAGCAGTACTTC.

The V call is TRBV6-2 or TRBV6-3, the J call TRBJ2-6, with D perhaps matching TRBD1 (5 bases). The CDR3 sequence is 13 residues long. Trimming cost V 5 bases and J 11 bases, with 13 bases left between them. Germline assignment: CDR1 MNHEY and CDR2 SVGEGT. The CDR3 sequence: CASSRDSRDVLTF. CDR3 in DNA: TGTGCCAGCAGTCGAGACAGCCGGGACGTCCTGACTTTC.

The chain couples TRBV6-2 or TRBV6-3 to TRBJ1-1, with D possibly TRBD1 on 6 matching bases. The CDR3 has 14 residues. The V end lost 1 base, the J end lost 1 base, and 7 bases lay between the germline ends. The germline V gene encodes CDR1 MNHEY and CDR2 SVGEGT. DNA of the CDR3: TGTGCCAGCAGTTACTGGGGGCGGAACACTGAAGCTTTCTTT. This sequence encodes CASSYWGRNTEAFF.

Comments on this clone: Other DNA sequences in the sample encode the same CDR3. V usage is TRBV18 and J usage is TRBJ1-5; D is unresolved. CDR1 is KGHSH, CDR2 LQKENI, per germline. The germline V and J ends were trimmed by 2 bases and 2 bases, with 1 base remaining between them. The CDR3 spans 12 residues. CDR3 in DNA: TGTGCCAGCTCACCAGGCAATCAGCCCCAGCATTTT. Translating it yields CASSPGNQPQHF.

Here the CDR3 DNA reads TGCGCCAGCAGCTTGAGGACCGACAGATACACTGAAGCTTTCTTT. It is translated as CASSLRTDRYTEAFF. The chain links TRBV5-1 to TRBJ1-1, with D possibly being TRBD1 (5 bases). In germline, CDR1 is SGHRS, CDR2 YFSETQ. V shed 1 base and J shed 3 bases, with 13 bases lying between them. The CDR3 spans 15 residues.

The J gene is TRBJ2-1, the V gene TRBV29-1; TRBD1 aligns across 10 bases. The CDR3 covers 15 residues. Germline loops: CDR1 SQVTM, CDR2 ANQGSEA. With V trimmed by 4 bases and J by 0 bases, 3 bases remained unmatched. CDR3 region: CSVGQGAGSYNEQFF. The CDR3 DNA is TGCAGCGTTGGACAGGGGGCTGGCTCCTACAATGAGCAGTTCTTC.

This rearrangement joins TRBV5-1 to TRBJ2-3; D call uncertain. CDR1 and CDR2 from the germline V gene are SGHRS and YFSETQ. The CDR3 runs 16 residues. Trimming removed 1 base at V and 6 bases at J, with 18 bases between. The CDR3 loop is CASSLTGRYDGDTQYF. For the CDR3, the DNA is TGCGCCAGCAGCTTGACCGGACGATACGATGGGGATACGCAGTATTTT.

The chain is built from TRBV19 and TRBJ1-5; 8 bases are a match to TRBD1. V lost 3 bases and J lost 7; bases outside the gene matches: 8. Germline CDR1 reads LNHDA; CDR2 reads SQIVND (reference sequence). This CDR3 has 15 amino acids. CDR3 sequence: CASSISGQGGQPQHF. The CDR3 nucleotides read TGTGCCAGTAGTATCAGTGGACAGGGTGGACAGCCCCAGCATTTT.

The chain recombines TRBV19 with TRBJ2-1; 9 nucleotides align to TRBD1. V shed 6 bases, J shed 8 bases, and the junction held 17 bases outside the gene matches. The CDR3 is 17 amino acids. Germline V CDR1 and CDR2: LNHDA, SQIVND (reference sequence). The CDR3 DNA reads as TGTGCCAGTAGCTCCGAGGGACAGGGTGCCCTTGACTATGAGCAGTTCTTC. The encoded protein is CASSSEGQGALDYEQFF.

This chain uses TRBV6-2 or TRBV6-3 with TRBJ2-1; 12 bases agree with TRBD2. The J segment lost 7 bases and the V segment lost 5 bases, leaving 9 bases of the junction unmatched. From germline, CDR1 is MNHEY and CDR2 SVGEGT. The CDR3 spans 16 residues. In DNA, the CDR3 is TGTGCCAGCAGTCGACCCCGGACTAGCGGGGCTAATGAGCAGTTCTTC. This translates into CASSRPRTSGANEQFF.

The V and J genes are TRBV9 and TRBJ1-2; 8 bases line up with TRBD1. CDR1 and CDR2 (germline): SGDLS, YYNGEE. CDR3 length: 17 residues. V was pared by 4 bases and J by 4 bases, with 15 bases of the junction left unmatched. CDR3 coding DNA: TGTGCCAGCAGCCCCGACCCAGGGGGCGGACTCCTCTATGGCTACACCTTC. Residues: CASSPDPGGGLLYGYTF.

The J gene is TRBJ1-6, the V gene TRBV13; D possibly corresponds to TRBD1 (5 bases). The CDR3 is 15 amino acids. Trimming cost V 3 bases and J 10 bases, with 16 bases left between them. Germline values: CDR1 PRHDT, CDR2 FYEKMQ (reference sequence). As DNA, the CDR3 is TGTGCCAGCAGCTTGACCAGGGCCCTGGGGTCACCCCTCCACTTT. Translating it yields CASSLTRALGSPLHF.

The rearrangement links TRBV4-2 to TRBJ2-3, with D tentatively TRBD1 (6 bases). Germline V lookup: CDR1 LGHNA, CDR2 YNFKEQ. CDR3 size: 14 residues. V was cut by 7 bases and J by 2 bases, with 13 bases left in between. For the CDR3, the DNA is TGTGCCAGCACCCTGGCAGGGGCCACAGATACGCAGTATTTT. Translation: CASTLAGATDTQYF.

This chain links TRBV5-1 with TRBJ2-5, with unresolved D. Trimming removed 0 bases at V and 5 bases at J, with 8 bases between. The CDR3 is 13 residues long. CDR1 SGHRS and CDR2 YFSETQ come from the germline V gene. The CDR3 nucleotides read TGCGCCAGCAGCTTGGATAGCATGGAGACCCAGTACTTC. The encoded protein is CASSLDSMETQYF.

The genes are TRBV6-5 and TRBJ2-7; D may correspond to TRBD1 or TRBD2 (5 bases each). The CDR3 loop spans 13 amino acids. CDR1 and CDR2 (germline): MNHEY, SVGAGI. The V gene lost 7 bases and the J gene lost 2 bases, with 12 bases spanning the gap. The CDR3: CASTNGAAYEQYF. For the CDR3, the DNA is TGTGCCAGCACTAACGGGGCTGCCTACGAGCAGTACTTC.

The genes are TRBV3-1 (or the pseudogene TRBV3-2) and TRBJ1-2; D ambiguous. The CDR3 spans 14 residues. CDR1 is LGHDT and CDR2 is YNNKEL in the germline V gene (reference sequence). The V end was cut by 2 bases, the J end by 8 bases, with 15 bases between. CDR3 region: CASSQRRAAEGYTF. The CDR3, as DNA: TGTGCCAGCAGCCAAAGGAGGGCAGCGGAGGGCTACACCTTC.

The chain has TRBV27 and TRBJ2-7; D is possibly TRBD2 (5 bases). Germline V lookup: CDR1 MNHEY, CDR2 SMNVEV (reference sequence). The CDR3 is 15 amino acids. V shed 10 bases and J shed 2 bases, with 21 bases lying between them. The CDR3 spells CATSPRTGKPYEQYF. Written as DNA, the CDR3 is TGTGCCACTTCACCTCGGACGGGGAAACCCTACGAGCAGTACTTC.

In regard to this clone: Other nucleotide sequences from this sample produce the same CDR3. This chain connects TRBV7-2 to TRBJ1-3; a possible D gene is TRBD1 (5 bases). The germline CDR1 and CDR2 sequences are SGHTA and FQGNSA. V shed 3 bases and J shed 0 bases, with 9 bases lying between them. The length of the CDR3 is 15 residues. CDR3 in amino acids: CASSLGGNSGNTIYF. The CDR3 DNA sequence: TGTGCCAGCAGCTTGGGGGGGAACTCTGGAAACACCATATATTTT. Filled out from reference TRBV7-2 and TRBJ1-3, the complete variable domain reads GAGVSQSPSNKVTEKGKDVELRCDPISGHTALYWYRQSLGQGLEFLIYFQGNSAPDKSGLPSDRFSAERTGGSVSTLTIQRTQQEDSAVYLCASSLGGNSGNTIYFGEGSWLTVV.

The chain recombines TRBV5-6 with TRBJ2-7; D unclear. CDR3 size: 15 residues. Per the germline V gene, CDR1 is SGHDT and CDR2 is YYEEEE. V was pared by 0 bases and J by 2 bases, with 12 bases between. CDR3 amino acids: CASSLVIATTYEQYF. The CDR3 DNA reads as TGTGCCAGCAGCTTGGTAATCGCGACCACCTACGAGCAGTACTTC.

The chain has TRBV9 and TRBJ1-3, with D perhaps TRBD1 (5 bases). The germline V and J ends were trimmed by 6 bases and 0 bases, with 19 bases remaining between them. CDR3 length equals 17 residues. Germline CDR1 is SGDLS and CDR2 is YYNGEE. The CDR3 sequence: CASNRGGGMGSGNTIYF. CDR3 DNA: TGTGCCAGCAACCGGGGCGGGGGAATGGGCTCTGGAAACACCATATATTTT.

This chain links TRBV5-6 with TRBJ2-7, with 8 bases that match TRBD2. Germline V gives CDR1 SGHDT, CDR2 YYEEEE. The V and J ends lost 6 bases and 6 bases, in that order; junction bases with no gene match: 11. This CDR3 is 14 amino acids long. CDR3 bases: TGTGCCAGCACCGCCGGGACTAGAGGCCTCGAGCAGTACTTC. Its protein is CASTAGTRGLEQYF.

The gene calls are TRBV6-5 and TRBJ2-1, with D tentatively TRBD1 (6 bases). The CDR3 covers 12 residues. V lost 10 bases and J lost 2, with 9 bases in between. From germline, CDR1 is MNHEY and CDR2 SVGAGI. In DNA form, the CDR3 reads TGTGCCACCCAGGGGACCTACAATGAGCAGTTCTTC. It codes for CATQGTYNEQFF.

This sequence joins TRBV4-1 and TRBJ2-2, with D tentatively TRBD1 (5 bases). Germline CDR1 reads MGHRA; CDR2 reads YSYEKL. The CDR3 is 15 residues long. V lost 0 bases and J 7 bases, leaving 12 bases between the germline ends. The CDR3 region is CASSQDPGNLGELFF. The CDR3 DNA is TGCGCCAGCAGCCAAGACCCAGGGAATCTCGGGGAGCTGTTTTTT.

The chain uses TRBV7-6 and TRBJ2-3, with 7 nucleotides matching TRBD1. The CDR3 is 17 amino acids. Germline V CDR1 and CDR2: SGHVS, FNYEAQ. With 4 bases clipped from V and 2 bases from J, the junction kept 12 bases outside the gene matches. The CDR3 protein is CASSSTPGQRSTDTQYF. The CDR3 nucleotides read TGTGCCAGCAGCTCTACGCCGGGACAGAGATCCACAGATACGCAGTATTTT. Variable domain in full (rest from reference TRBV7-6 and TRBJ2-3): GAGVSQSPRYKVTKRGQDVALRCDPISGHVSLYWYRQALGQGPEFLTYFNYEAQQDKSGLPNDRFSAERPEGSISTLTIQRTEQRDSAMYRCASSSTPGQRSTDTQYFGPGTRLTVL.

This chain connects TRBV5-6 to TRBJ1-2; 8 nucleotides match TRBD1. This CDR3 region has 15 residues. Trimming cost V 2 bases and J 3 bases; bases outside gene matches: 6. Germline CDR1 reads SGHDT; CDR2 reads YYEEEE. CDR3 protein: CASSFYRQGHYGYTF. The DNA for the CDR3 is TGTGCCAGCAGCTTTTATAGACAGGGGCACTATGGCTACACCTTC. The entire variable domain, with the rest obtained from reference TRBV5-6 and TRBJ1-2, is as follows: DAGVTQSPTHLIKTRGQQVTLRCSPKSGHDTVSWYQQALGQGPQFIFQYYEEEERQRGNFPDRFSGHQFPNYSSELNVNALLLGDSALYLCASSFYRQGHYGYTFGSGTRLTVV.

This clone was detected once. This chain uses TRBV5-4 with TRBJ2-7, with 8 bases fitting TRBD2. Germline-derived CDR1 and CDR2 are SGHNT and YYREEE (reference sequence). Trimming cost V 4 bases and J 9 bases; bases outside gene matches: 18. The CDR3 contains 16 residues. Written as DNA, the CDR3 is TGTGCCAGCAGCCCGGCCCCCCCAGCAACTAGCGGTGTGCAGTACTTC. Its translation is CASSPAPPATSGVQYF.